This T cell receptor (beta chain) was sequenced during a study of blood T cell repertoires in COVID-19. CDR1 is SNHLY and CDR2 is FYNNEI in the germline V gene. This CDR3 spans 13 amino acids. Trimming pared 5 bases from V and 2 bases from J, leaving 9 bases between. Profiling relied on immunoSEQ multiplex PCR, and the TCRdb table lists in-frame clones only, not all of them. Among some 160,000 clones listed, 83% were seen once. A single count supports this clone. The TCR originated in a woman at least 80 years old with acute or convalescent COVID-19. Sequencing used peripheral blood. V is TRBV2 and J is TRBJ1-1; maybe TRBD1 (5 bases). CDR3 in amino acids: CASSPDSNTEAFF. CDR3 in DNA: TGTGCCAGCAGTCCCGACAGTAACACTGAAGCTTTCTTT.